The clone carrying this TCR beta chain appeared many times. The antigen is undetermined. The sample comes from a study of neurological immune-mediated disorders. Whole-study results and caveats: Private repertoires in all groups were suggested by the finding that expanded clones across subjects shared no CDR3 amino acid sequences.

Each CDR3 protein gets one entry after TCRdb re-called the 5' RACE reads with MiXCR. There are 20,000 to 30,000 distinct CDR3 sequences in the sample; approximately 13% occur only once, and roughly 13% lies in the top ten. The CDR3 extends over 15 amino acids. Between the trimmed V and J ends, which lost 0 bases and 5 bases, there was a span of 14 bases. Germline values: CDR1 SGHTA, CDR2 FQGNSA. The chain couples TRBV7-2 to TRBJ2-7; weak D call: TRBD2 (7 bases). This sequence originates from a woman aged 55-70 years with HTLV-1-associated myelopathy (HAM/TSP). The sample was PBMCs. The CDR3 loop is CASSLAGGQVHEQYF. Written as DNA, the CDR3 is TGTGCCAGCAGCTTAGCGGGGGGGCAAGTCCACGAGCAGTACTTC.